A single sample gave rise to the 20 T cell receptor beta chains below, sequenced in a study of blood T cell repertoires in COVID-19. Profiling relied on immunoSEQ multiplex PCR, and the TCRdb table lists in-frame clones only, not all of them. The table lists a few hundred thousand clones, approximately 83% of them singletons. Sequenced: peripheral blood. The receptor source for this set is an elderly man with acute or convalescent COVID-19.

The chain is built from TRBV7-3 and TRBJ2-1; weak D call: TRBD2 (7 bases). This CDR3 has 12 amino acids. The germline CDR1 and CDR2 sequences are SGHTA and FQGTGA. The V gene lost 5 bases and the J gene lost 10 bases, with 12 bases spanning the gap. The CDR3: CASSLGGGEQFF. CDR3 coding DNA: TGTGCCAGCAGCCTAGGGGGAGGGGAGCAGTTCTTC.

Comments on this clone: At one of its ends the junction is not consistent with the germline gene, which may arise from a read error. The chain uses TRBV19 and TRBJ1-1; no definite D call. The CDR3 totals 18 residues. Germline V gene lookup returns CDR1 LNHDA and CDR2 SQIVND (reference sequence). CDR3 amino acids: CASSSPWRTHRRGLAPLF. The CDR3 coding sequence is TGTGCCAGTAGTTCCCCCTGGCGCACCCATCGGAGAGGACTCGCGCCCCTTTTT. Filled out from reference TRBV19 and TRBJ1-1, the complete variable domain reads DGGITQSPKYLFRKEGQNVTLSCEQNLNHDAMYWYRQDPGQGLRLIYYSQIVNDFQKGDIAEGYSVSREKKESFPLTVTSAQKNPTAFYLCASSSPWRTHRRGLAPLFGQGTRLTVV.

This chain links TRBV7-8 with TRBJ2-2; D is ambiguous. This CDR3 comprises 12 residues. Trimming took 6 bases from V and 6 from J, leaving 8 bases between them. CDR1 is SGHVS and CDR2 is FQNEAQ in the germline V gene. This chain's CDR3 is CASRFNSGELFF. For the CDR3, the DNA is TGTGCCAGCAGGTTCAATTCCGGGGAGCTGTTTTTT.

This clone appeared a single time. The chain carries TRBV18 and TRBJ1-5, with D possibly TRBD1 on 6 matching bases. CDR3 length: 15 residues. Germline V gene data show CDR1 as KGHSH and CDR2 as LQKENI. With 3 bases removed from V and 6 bases from J, the gap between germline ends came to 15 bases. In DNA, the CDR3 is TGTGCCAGCTCACCGAGGGGGGGCGGGGGTCAGCCCCAGCATTTT. It specifies CASSPRGGGGQPQHF.

The chain links TRBV2 to TRBJ1-3; no firm D call. The V gene lost 4 bases and the J gene lost 7 bases, with 14 bases spanning the gap. Germline V CDR1 and CDR2: SNHLY, FYNNEI. The CDR3 loop spans 14 amino acids. This chain's CDR3 is CASSASFLSNTIYF. CDR3 bases: TGTGCCAGCAGTGCTTCTTTCCTTAGCAACACCATATATTTT.

The chain carries TRBV19 and TRBJ1-5, with D maybe TRBD1 (5 bases). CDR1 and CDR2 from the germline V gene are LNHDA and SQIVND (reference sequence). Trimming took 6 bases from V and 9 from J, leaving 9 bases between them. The CDR3 consists of 11 residues. The chain's CDR3 is CASSHGGPQHF. The CDR3 nucleotides are TGTGCCAGTAGCCACGGGGGGCCCCAGCATTTT.

The chain links TRBV7-9 to TRBJ1-2; TRBD1 is a possible D gene (5 bases). This CDR3 is built from 15 residues. The germline CDR1 and CDR2 sequences are SEHNR and FQNEAQ (reference sequence). V was trimmed by 5 bases and J by 0 bases, leaving 13 bases between them. The CDR3 DNA reads as TGTGCCAGCAGCCCCTACAGGTTATCTAACTATGGCTACACCTTC. Translating gives CASSPYRLSNYGYTF.

This chain connects TRBV15 to TRBJ2-7; 9 nucleotides line up with TRBD1. This CDR3 contains 16 residues. After removal of 1 base from V and 6 bases from J, the junction contained 10 bases not matched to a gene. CDR1 and CDR2 (germline): LNHNV, YYDKDF (reference sequence). CDR3: CATSRGGGTGTLEQYF. The CDR3 bases are TGTGCCACCAGCAGAGGGGGGGGGACAGGGACCCTCGAGCAGTACTTC.

The chain uses TRBV6-2 or TRBV6-3 and TRBJ1-5, with a possible D match to TRBD1 (6 bases). This CDR3 is 15 amino acids long. The germline V and J ends were trimmed by 6 bases and 2 bases, with 14 bases remaining between them. Germline values: CDR1 MNHEY, CDR2 SVGEGT. The CDR3 sequence is CASSPGQSGNQPQHF. CDR3 sequence (DNA): TGTGCCAGCAGCCCCGGACAGTCTGGCAATCAGCCCCAGCATTTT.

Only a few counts were recorded for this clone. The chain is built from TRBV10-3 and TRBJ2-1; TRBD2 matches at 7 bases. The CDR3 is made up of 15 amino acids. V was clipped by 3 bases and J by 5 bases; unmatched bases: 7. Germline-derived CDR1 and CDR2 are ENHRY and SYGVKD. The CDR3 DNA reads as TGTGCCATCAGTGACCCGGGACTACCCGACAATGAGCAGTTCTTC. Its protein product is CAISDPGLPDNEQFF.

This sequence joins TRBV6-1 and TRBJ2-7; no clear D. In germline, CDR1 is MNHNS, CDR2 SASEGT. V was shortened by 4 bases and J by 4 bases, with 23 bases between the two germline ends. The CDR3 runs to 17 residues. This chain's CDR3 is CASSGVDKSWRPYEQYF. Here the CDR3 DNA reads TGTGCCAGCAGTGGAGTCGATAAGTCTTGGAGACCTTACGAGCAGTACTTC.

The V gene is TRBV4-1, the J gene TRBJ2-4, with D possibly TRBD1 on 6 matching bases. The germline CDR1 and CDR2 sequences are MGHRA and YSYEKL. The CDR3 has 19 amino acids. The germline V and J ends were trimmed by 0 bases and 0 bases, with 18 bases remaining between them. CDR3 region: CASSQDVLAGVGAKNIQYF. The DNA of the CDR3 is TGCGCCAGCAGCCAAGATGTCCTGGCAGGGGTTGGAGCCAAAAACATTCAGTACTTC.

The rearrangement links TRBV28 to TRBJ1-1; the match to TRBD1 covers 11 bases. V trimming: 6 bases; J trimming: 0 bases; junction bases outside the gene matches: 6. Germline V gene sequence: CDR1 MDHEN, CDR2 SYDVKM. The CDR3 runs to 16 residues. CDR3 in amino acids: CASREDRGRLNTEAFF. CDR3 sequence (DNA): TGTGCCAGCAGGGAGGACAGGGGGCGATTGAACACTGAAGCTTTCTTT.

The chain couples TRBV5-1 to TRBJ1-1; TRBD1 agrees at 8 bases. V shed 4 bases and J 7 bases; nucleotides not matched to a gene: 3. Germline CDR1 reads SGHRS; CDR2 reads YFSETQ. The CDR3 has 12 amino acids. The CDR3 loop is CASSQQGVEAFF. Written as DNA, the CDR3 is TGCGCCAGCAGCCAACAGGGGGTTGAAGCTTTCTTT.

This chain uses TRBV6-5 with TRBJ1-2; a possible D gene is TRBD1 (6 bases). Per the germline V gene, CDR1 is MNHEY and CDR2 is SVGAGI. Trimming shortened V by 2 bases and J by 0 bases, and 13 bases separated the two germline ends. This CDR3 is 16 amino acids long. Written as DNA, the CDR3 is TGTGCCAGCAGTTACCGATCCAGGGGATCTAACTATGGCTACACCTTC. Protein sequence: CASSYRSRGSNYGYTF.

The V gene is TRBV24-1, the J gene TRBJ1-2, with 9 positions matching TRBD1. From germline, CDR1 is KGHDR and CDR2 SFDVKD. Losses at the gene ends were 3 bases for V and 8 bases for J; bases not matched to a gene: 9. This CDR3 has 15 amino acids. The CDR3 sequence is CATSDGQGLYGGYTF. DNA of the CDR3: TGTGCCACCAGTGATGGACAGGGGCTCTATGGGGGCTACACCTTC.

The V call is TRBV6-1, the J call TRBJ1-1, with a tentative D call TRBD1 (5 bases). The CDR3 runs to 14 residues. In germline, CDR1 is MNHNS, CDR2 SASEGT. The ends were cut back, 2 bases at V and 7 bases at J, with 14 bases in the middle. The CDR3 protein is CASSESANRNEAFF. The CDR3 coding sequence is TGTGCCAGCAGTGAATCGGCCAACAGGAATGAAGCTTTCTTT.

This chain uses TRBV2 with TRBJ1-2; D might be TRBD1 (6 bases). V lost 7 bases and J 5 bases, leaving 14 bases between the germline ends. Germline V gene lookup returns CDR1 SNHLY and CDR2 FYNNEI. This CDR3 region has 13 residues. CDR3 nucleotide sequence: TGTGCCAGCATGGGCAACACAGGGTATGGCTACACCTTC. Its translation: CASMGNTGYGYTF.

The chain employs TRBV5-1 and TRBJ1-1; possibly TRBD1 for D (6 bases). Germline V gene sequence: CDR1 SGHRS, CDR2 YFSETQ. V was clipped by 4 bases and J by 0 bases, with 13 bases between them. CDR3 length: 15 amino acids. This CDR3 reads CASSMLQGVNTEAFF. The DNA of the CDR3 is TGCGCCAGCAGCATGCTACAGGGAGTGAACACTGAAGCTTTCTTT.

This clone was found a few times. V is TRBV5-4 and J is TRBJ2-7; 11 bases align to TRBD2. Trimming removed 3 bases from V and 1 base from J; junction bases left unmatched: 9. The CDR3 sequence is 17 residues long. Germline V gene lookup returns CDR1 SGHNT and CDR2 YYREEE (reference sequence). Here the CDR3 DNA reads TGTGCCAGCAGCTCCGTAGCGGGAGGGCCCGGGTCCTACGAGCAGTACTTC. It is translated as CASSSVAGGPGSYEQYF.